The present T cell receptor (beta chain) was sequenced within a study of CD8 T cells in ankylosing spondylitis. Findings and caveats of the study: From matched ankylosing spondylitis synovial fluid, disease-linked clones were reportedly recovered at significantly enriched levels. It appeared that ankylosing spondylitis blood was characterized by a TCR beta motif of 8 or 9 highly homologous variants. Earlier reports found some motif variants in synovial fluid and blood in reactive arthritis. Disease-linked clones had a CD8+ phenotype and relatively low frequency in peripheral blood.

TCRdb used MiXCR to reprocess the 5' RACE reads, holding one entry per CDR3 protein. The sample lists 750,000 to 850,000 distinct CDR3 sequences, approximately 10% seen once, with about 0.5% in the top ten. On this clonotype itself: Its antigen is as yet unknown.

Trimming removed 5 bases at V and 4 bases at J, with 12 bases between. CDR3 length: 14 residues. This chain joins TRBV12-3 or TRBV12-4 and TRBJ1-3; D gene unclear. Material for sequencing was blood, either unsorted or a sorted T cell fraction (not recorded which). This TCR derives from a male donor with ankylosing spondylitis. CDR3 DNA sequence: TGTGCCAGCAGTCCCACCTTCGCAGGAAACACCATATATTTT. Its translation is CASSPTFAGNTIYF.